This T cell receptor beta chain was observed in a study of a mutant IDH1 vaccine in newly diagnosed glioma. Germline loops: CDR1 MRHNA, CDR2 SNTAGT. V lost 4 bases and J lost 1, with 10 bases in between. The CDR3 runs 14 residues. The table came from immunoSEQ multiplex PCR; TCRdb's copy has only in-frame clones and leaves some out. This table has about 63,000 clones, more than 70% appearing once. Time point denoted: baseline, week 1 (first vaccination visit). The treatment is: pre-vaccination baseline after standard-of-care therapy. This TCR was sampled from a young woman with glioma. Some clones in this sample may be carry-over from other donors' samples. This specimen consisted of peripheral blood mononuclear cells (PBMCs), obtained from a glioma patient treated with radiotherapy, temozolomide or both. The chain uses TRBV6-4 and TRBJ1-1, with D tentatively TRBD1 (5 bases). The DNA for the CDR3 is TGTGCCAGCAGTGCCGGGACGGAGAACACTGAAGCTTTCTTT. Its translation is CASSAGTENTEAFF.